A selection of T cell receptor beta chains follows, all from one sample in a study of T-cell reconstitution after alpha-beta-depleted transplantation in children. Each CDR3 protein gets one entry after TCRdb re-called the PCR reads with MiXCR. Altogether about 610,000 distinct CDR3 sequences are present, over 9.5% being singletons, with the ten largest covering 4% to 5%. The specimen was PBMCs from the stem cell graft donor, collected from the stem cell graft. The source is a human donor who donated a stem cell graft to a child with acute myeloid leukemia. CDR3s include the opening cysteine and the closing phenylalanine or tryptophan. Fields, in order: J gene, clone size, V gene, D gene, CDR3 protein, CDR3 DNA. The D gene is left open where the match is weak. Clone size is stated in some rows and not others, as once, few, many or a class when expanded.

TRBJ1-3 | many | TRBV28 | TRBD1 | CASSLGTGAGNTIYF | TGTGCCAGCAGTTTAGGGACAGGGGCTGGAAACACCATATATTTT
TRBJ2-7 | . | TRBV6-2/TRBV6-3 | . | CASSYDREQYF | TGTGCCAGCAGTTACGATCGCGAGCAGTACTTC
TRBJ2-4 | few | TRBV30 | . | CAWSGPGAKNIQYF | TGTGCCTGGAGTGGCCCGGGAGCCAAAAACATTCAGTACTTC
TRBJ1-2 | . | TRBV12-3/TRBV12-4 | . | CASSPGPRTGGYTF | TGTGCCAGCAGTCCGGGACCGAGGACGGGCGGCTACACCTTC
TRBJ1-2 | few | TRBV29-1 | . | CSVVILGLNYGYTF | TGCAGCGTTGTTATACTGGGCCTTAACTATGGCTACACCTTC
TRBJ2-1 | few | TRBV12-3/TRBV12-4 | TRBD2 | CASSLDAGGPLGYNEQFF | TGTGCCAGCAGTTTAGACGCGGGAGGGCCATTAGGGTACAATGAGCAGTTCTTC
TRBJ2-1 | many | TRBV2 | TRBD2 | CASAREGQSEQFF | TGTGCCAGCGCCCGGGAGGGACAAAGTGAGCAGTTCTTC
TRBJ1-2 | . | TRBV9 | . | CASSVDVGATGYTF | TGTGCCAGCAGCGTAGACGTGGGGGCGACTGGCTACACCTTC
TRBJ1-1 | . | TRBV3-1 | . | CASSQGRSTEAFF | TGTGCCAGCAGCCAGGGGCGGAGCACTGAAGCTTTCTTT
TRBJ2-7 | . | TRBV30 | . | CAWSVVRGTEQYF | TGTGCCTGGAGTGTTGTCAGGGGAACCGAGCAGTACTTC
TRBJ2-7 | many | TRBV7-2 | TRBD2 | CASSLVGLAMDKQYF | TGTGCAAGCAGCTTAGTGGGACTAGCGATGGACAAGCAGTACTTC
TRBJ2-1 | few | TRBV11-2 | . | CASSLDRQDKVHF | TGTGCCAGCAGCTTAGATCGGCAGGATAAAGTTCACTTC
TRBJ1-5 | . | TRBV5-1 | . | CASSLDSDQPQHF | TGCGCCAGCAGCTTGGATTCGGATCAGCCCCAGCATTTT
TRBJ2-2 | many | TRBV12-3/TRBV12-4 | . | CASLGVPTNTGELFF | TGTGCCAGCCTGGGAGTTCCGACGAACACCGGGGAGCTGTTTTTT
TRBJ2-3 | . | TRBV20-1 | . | CSAIGEDTQYF | TGCAGTGCTATCGGGGAAGATACGCAGTATTTT
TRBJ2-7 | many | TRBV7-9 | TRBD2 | CASSLVTGTSIYEQYF | TGTGCCAGCAGCTTAGTAACCGGGACTAGCATCTACGAGCAGTACTTC
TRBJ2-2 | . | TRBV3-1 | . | CASSQDPSPSTGELFF | TGTGCCAGCAGCCAAGATCCATCTCCGAGTACCGGGGAGCTGTTTTTT
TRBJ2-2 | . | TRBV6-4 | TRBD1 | CASRDDKGQTHTGELFF | TGTGCCAGTCGAGACGATAAGGGACAGACACACACCGGGGAGCTGTTTTTT
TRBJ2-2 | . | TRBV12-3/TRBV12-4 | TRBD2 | CASSSLSGTGTGELFF | TGTGCCAGCAGCTCCCTTAGCGGGACCGGCACCGGGGAGCTGTTTTTT
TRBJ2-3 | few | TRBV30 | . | CAWSWGATSTDTQYF | TGTGCCTGGAGTTGGGGGGCGACTAGCACAGATACGCAGTATTTT
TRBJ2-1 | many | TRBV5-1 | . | CASSFSGYNEQFF | TGCGCCAGCAGCTTCAGCGGTTACAATGAGCAGTTCTTC
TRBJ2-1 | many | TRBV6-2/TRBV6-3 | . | CASRYGANEQFF | TGTGCCAGCAGATACGGGGCCAATGAGCAGTTCTTC